This T cell receptor (beta chain) is from a study of shared clonotypes between healthy human individuals. Clones were sequenced by immunoSEQ multiplex PCR, and TCRdb holds only the in-frame ones, with some missing. The table shows approximately 2,000,000 clones, with 80% to 95% occurring only once. CD45RO-negative, CCR7-selected cells formed the naive CD8 fraction, which excluded terminally differentiated effector memory CD45RA+ cells. This clonotype originated in a man aged 18 to 29 in good health. Some clones in this sample may be carry-over from other donors' samples. What was sequenced was naive CD8+ T cells from PBMCs.

The CDR3 sequence is CASSFPGPRVQETQYF. CDR3 nucleotides: TGTGCCAGCAGCTTTCCAGGGCCCAGGGTCCAAGAGACCCAGTACTTC. This rearrangement joins TRBV7-6 to TRBJ2-5; D is possibly TRBD1 (5 bases). The length of the CDR3 is 16 residues. Germline assignment: CDR1 SGHVS and CDR2 FNYEAQ. V shed 3 bases and J shed 1 base, with 15 bases lying between them. Full variable domain (outside the CDR3, taken from reference TRBV7-6 and TRBJ2-5): GAGVSQSPRYKVTKRGQDVALRCDPISGHVSLYWYRQALGQGPEFLTYFNYEAQQDKSGLPNDRFSAERPEGSISTLTIQRTEQRDSAMYRCASSFPGPRVQETQYFGPGTRLLVL.